This T cell receptor (beta chain) was observed in a study of shared clonotypes between healthy human individuals. Overall study context: Plates per donor: three CD4 naive, three CD4 memory, two CD8 naive, one CD8 memory. Study outcomes and limitations: Memory subsets had estimated richness that was generally smaller than that of naive subsets.

Every subset had its genomic DNA shared out evenly among several immunoSEQ plates. On sorted subsets, replicate PCRs used 200 ng DNA, or around 30,000 T cell genomes. TCRdb's table, derived via immunoSEQ multiplex PCR, lists solely in-frame clones and lacks some. This sample has a few hundred thousand clones, with around 95% found just once. Of note for this clone: What it binds is not known.

Only CD45RO-negative cells positively selected for CCR7 counted as naive CD8 cells, so terminally differentiated effector memory CD45RA+ cells were excluded. This TCR came from a young woman in good health. The sample was naive CD8+ T cells sorted from blood.

The CDR3: CASSVGLAEQFF. The CDR3 bases are TGTGCCAGCAGCGTAGGGCTAGCTGAGCAGTTCTTC. The chain couples TRBV9 to TRBJ2-1; maybe TRBD2 (5 bases). V gave up 0 bases and J gave up 9 bases, with 7 bases separating them. The CDR3 totals 12 residues. Germline CDR1 SGDLS, CDR2 YYNGEE.